This T cell receptor beta chain was documented in a study of T cells after yellow fever vaccination. To note about this clonotype: Its antigen is undetermined.

Study results and caveats: Among all clonotypes, a small share was observed in both CD4 and CD8 compartments.

CDR1 SGDLS and CDR2 YYNGEE come from the germline V gene. Unmatched junction bases numbered 4, after V lost 4 bases and J lost 6 bases. The CDR3 runs 14 residues. Using its own MiXCR run on the 5' RACE reads, TCRdb lists one record per CDR3 protein. Of approximately 120,000 distinct CDR3 sequences listed, almost 9% were seen once; the top ten hold approximately 37%. The rearrangement joins TRBV9 to TRBJ2-1; TRBD2 matches at 10 bases. This specimen consisted of CD8+ T cells sorted from PBMCs, obtained on the day of the yellow fever booster vaccination. The sequence derives from a man in his late teens or twenties who received the YFV17D yellow fever vaccine. The CDR3 DNA reads as TGTGCCAGCAGCTCCCGGACTAGCGGCAATGAGCAGTTCTTC. This encodes CASSSRTSGNEQFF.